This T cell receptor beta chain was identified during a study of OX40 agonist ivuxolimab in advanced cancers. Study-level background: Patients assigned to dose escalation were diagnosed with hepatocellular carcinoma, melanoma, renal cell or head and neck cancer. Findings and caveats of the study: Among T cells, CD8+ cells averaged more expanded clones than CD4+ cells.

At baseline, cycle 4 day 1, and cycle 7 day 1, blood was sampled. With regard to this clone: Its antigen is unknown.

Germline V CDR1 and CDR2: KGHSH, LQKENI. The CDR3 contains 14 residues. V gave up 6 bases and J gave up 2 bases; unmatched junction bases: 5. Data came from immunoSEQ multiplex PCR; TCRdb stores just in-frame clones and leaves some out. The repertoire consists of under 95,000 clones, with approximately 86% occurring once and the leading ten covering about 0.75%. The chain joins TRBV18 to TRBJ2-7; 9 nucleotides agree with TRBD1. This specimen consisted of CD4+ or CD8+ T cells sorted from blood, obtained in a trial of the OX40 agonist ivuxolimab. The receptor was isolated from an adult with an advanced solid tumor such as melanoma, head and neck, liver or kidney cancer. This CDR3 reads CASSEGQGPYEQYF. The DNA for the CDR3 is TGTGCCAGCTCGGAGGGACAGGGACCCTACGAGCAGTACTTC.